This TCR beta chain was captured in a study of T cell repertoires in cytomegalovirus infection (dated by TCRdb to the late 2010s). Describing the broader study: Alongside well-studied HLA-B-restricted epitopes, the peptide stimulations were aimed at recently identified HLA-C-restricted CMV epitopes, whose presentation resists viral immunomodulation. Donor HLA type was relevant to the analysis, because carriage of CMV infection together with the matching HLA type was indicated by public TCR beta signatures. What the research found in general, with its limitations: In the ex vivo response, HLA-C-restricted CMV-specific TCR beta clonotypes were dominant, and in two of eight donors the single most frequent clonotype came from this HLA-C-restricted group. In both this cohort and an independent roughly 330-donor cohort, the cumulative frequency of public TCR beta family members distinguished carriers of CMV infection plus the relevant HLA type.

Per the publication, the treatment or condition label means: in vitro stimulation with specific CMV peptide epitopes to enrich CMV-specific T cells. Including cysteine and phenylalanine, the CDR3 has 13 amino acids. Only CDR3 DNA remains: 39 bases, in frame from the first base. Trimming accounts for 7 bases at V and 8 bases at J, while the number of junction bases matched to no gene is 8. The CDR1 and CDR2 encoded by the germline V gene are MDHEN and SYDVKM. To note about this clonotype: Its binding antigen is unknown. No base quality information exists; no much larger clone differs at one position.

Data came from an Illumina HiSeq 1500. The public reads were reprocessed in TCRdb via fastp at Q25 and MiXCR, keeping in-frame beta chains. Each CDR3 protein appears once, grouped with its most common genes and DNA. The table for this sample lists about 360,000 distinct CDR3 sequences; about a third of them were counted only once. The ten largest make up approximately 15% of the sample. The rearranged segments are TRBV28 and TRBJ2-1; TRBD2 aligns with 7 central bases. The sequences come from cultured PBMCs, collected from culture after CMV antigen stimulation. The sequence was obtained from a human donor in good health (CMV status not recorded). Some clones in this sample may be carry-over from other donors' samples. CDR3 reads: CASIANGRDEQFF. At the DNA level, the sequence is TGTGCCAGCATAGCTAATGGGAGGGATGAGCAGTTCTTC.